This T cell receptor (beta chain) originates from a study of identical twins. This clonotype was detected many times. Its antigen is unidentified. Template switching introduced a universal primer site, and the cDNA bore unique molecular identifiers. TCRdb redid the calling of the 5' RACE reads with MiXCR, one entry per CDR3 protein. The sample records some 460,000 distinct CDR3 sequences, approximately 15% being singletons. Points from the study as a whole: The analysis was cross-sectional rather than longitudinal within donors. There were fewer insertions in abundant cord blood beta clonotypes, but memory repertoires showed no such pattern.

CDR1 MNHEY and CDR2 SVGEGT come from the germline V gene. Germline trimming cut 5 bases from V and 6 bases from J; bases unmatched to any gene: 6. The CDR3 contains 13 residues. Every sampled donor was Caucasian and healthy. These data are also associated with another study on yellow fever vaccine responses in identical twins.

The genes are TRBV6-2 or TRBV6-3 and TRBJ1-2, with 7 bases that match TRBD1. This sequence originates from a woman between 18 and 30 years old in good health. Material for sequencing was CD4+ T cells sorted from blood. This CDR3 is CASSKRQGDGYTF. CDR3 DNA: TGTGCCAGCAGTAAGAGACAGGGTGATGGCTACACCTTC.